The next 5 T cell receptor beta chains were all read from a single sample in a study of lymphopenia after photon versus proton radiotherapy. The assay was immunoSEQ multiplex PCR, and TCRdb's table has in-frame clones only and misses some. The profile covers around 55,000 clones, with approximately 84% appearing a single time and around 2.1% taken by the ten largest. Sequenced here: peripheral blood, sampled from a patient treated with proton-based radiotherapy. These receptors all come from a man in his 60s with pancreatic cancer.

This clone was counted only a few times. The chain couples TRBV9 to TRBJ2-2, with TRBD2 identical over 13 bases. Germline CDR1 reads SGDLS; CDR2 reads YYNGEE. CDR3 length: 19 residues. V shed 0 bases, J shed 4 bases, and the junction held 9 bases outside the gene matches. The CDR3 protein is CASSVGTSGRRLRTGELFF. The CDR3 DNA is TGTGCCAGCAGCGTAGGGACTAGCGGGAGAAGATTGCGCACCGGGGAGCTGTTTTTT.

This rearrangement joins TRBV7-6 to TRBJ2-6; D unclear. The CDR3 is 16 residues long. V shed 1 base and J shed 0 bases, with 7 bases lying between them. From germline, CDR1 is SGHVS and CDR2 FNYEAQ. The CDR3: CASSLDHLSGANVLTF. The CDR3 DNA reads TGTGCCAGCAGCTTAGATCACCTCTCTGGGGCCAACGTCCTGACTTTC.

V is TRBV9 and J is TRBJ2-1, with D unresolved. From germline, CDR1 is SGDLS and CDR2 YYNGEE. The CDR3 is 12 residues long. Trimming left V 0 bases short and J 9 bases short, with 7 bases between. In DNA, the CDR3 is TGTGCCAGCAGCGTAGCTGAGAGTGAGCAGTTCTTC. It yields the protein CASSVAESEQFF.

The chain recombines TRBV30 with TRBJ1-4; D gene ambiguous. CDR1 is GTSNPN, CDR2 SVGIG, per germline (reference sequence). CDR3 length: 14 amino acids. Trimming shortened V by 0 bases and J by 0 bases, and 5 bases separated the two germline ends. This CDR3 reads CAWSVWATNEKLFF. CDR3 DNA sequence: TGTGCCTGGAGTGTTTGGGCAACTAATGAAAAACTGTTTTTT.

The chain employs TRBV11-2 and TRBJ2-1; no firm D call. CDR3 length: 13 amino acids. Looked up from germline, CDR1 is SGHAT and CDR2 is FQNNGV. V shed 0 bases and J shed 9 bases, with 9 bases lying between them. CDR3: CASSLDVPGEQFF. DNA for the CDR3: TGTGCCAGCAGCTTAGACGTACCGGGTGAGCAGTTCTTC. The whole variable domain, filled in from reference TRBV11-2 and TRBJ2-1, reads EAGVAQSPRYKIIEKRQSVAFWCNPISGHATLYWYQQILGQGPKLLIQFQNNGVVDDSQLPKDRFSAERLKGVDSTLKIQPAKLEDSAVYLCASSLDVPGEQFFGPGTRLTVL.